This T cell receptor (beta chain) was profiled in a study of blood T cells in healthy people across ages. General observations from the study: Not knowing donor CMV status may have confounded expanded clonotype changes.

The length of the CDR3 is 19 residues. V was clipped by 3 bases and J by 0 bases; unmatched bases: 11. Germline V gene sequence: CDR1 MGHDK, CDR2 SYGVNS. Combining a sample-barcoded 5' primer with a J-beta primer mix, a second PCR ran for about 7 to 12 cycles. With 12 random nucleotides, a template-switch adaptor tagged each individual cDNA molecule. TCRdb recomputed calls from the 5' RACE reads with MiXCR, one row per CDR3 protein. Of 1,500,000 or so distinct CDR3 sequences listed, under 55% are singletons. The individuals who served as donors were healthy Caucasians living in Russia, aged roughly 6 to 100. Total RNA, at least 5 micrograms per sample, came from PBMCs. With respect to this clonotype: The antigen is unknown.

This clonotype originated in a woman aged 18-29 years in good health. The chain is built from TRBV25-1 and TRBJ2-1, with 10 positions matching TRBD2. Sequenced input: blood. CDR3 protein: CASSDGVSGRTSSYNEQFF. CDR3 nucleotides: TGTGCCAGCAGTGACGGAGTTAGCGGGAGGACCAGCTCCTACAATGAGCAGTTCTTC.